These 5 T cell receptor beta chains were sequenced from one sample in a study of blood T cell repertoires in COVID-19. The table came from immunoSEQ multiplex PCR; TCRdb's copy has only in-frame clones and leaves some out. Altogether roughly 130,000 clones are present, approximately 83% being singletons, with the ten largest covering about 16%. The sample comprised peripheral blood. The receptors here all came from a woman aged 45-65 years with acute or convalescent COVID-19.

This clone occurred once. The chain recombines TRBV12-3 or TRBV12-4 with TRBJ1-1, with D possibly being TRBD1 (6 bases). V lost 4 bases to trimming and J lost 6 bases, with 12 bases between them. The CDR3 consists of 13 residues. The CDR3 coding sequence is TGTGCCAGCAGTTCCAGGGGTCGGGCTGAAGCTTTCTTT. Its protein is CASSSRGRAEAFF.

Worth noting for this clone: The sample contains more than one DNA sequence encoding this CDR3. The chain recombines TRBV12-5 with TRBJ1-5; the D gene is possibly TRBD1 (5 bases). The germline gives CDR1 LGHNT, CDR2 FRNRAP. The CDR3 has 15 residues. V lost 7 bases and J lost 0, with 13 bases in between. This chain's CDR3 is CASALTGNSNQPQHF. DNA for the CDR3: TGTGCTAGTGCCCTTACAGGTAATAGCAATCAGCCCCAGCATTTT.

This rearrangement joins TRBV4-1 to TRBJ2-3; 8 bases are shared with TRBD2. CDR1 MGHRA and CDR2 YSYEKL come from the germline V gene. This CDR3 spans 17 amino acids. Trimming took 0 bases from V and 6 from J; bases not matched to a gene: 11. CDR3 in amino acids: CASSQDRSGGLPDTQYF. The DNA of the CDR3 is TGCGCCAGCAGCCAAGATCGGAGCGGGGGCCTCCCCGATACGCAGTATTTT.

The genes are TRBV7-2 and TRBJ1-2; weak D call: TRBD1 (6 bases). The CDR3 is made up of 14 amino acids. The germline gives CDR1 SGHTA, CDR2 FQGNSA. V lost 1 base and J 3 bases, leaving 9 bases between the germline ends. The CDR3 coding sequence is TGTGCCAGCAGCTTAGGCCCAGGGGACTATGGCTACACCTTC. This sequence encodes CASSLGPGDYGYTF.

This clone occurred a few times. The chain has TRBV6-1 and TRBJ1-1; 8 nucleotides agree with TRBD1. The V gene's germline CDR1 is MNHNS and CDR2 SASEGT. CDR3 length equals 15 residues. V trimming: 3 bases; J trimming: 8 bases; junction bases outside the gene matches: 11. As DNA, the CDR3 is TGTGCCAGCAGTGACAGGGGGCGCGCAGTCCCCGAAGCTTTCTTT. Amino acids: CASSDRGRAVPEAFF.